This entry lists 28 T cell receptor beta chains sequenced from one sample in a study of CD8+ T cells in alopecia areata. Reverse transcription of extracted RNA yielded cDNA, which provided the sequencing template. This table comes from immunoSEQ multiplex PCR, and its TCRdb copy is limited to in-frame clones, with some not included. The profile shows under 300,000 clones, under 70% of them singletons. The material sequenced was CD4+ T cells sorted from blood, taken at week 0. The receptors come from a human donor with alopecia areata.

This chain uses TRBV19 with TRBJ2-6; D call uncertain. Germline loops: CDR1 LNHDA, CDR2 SQIVND (reference sequence). The CDR3 contains 17 residues. V gave up 6 bases and J gave up 0 bases, with 15 bases separating them. In DNA, the CDR3 is TGTGCCAGTAGGGCTTATGGCGGCAACTCTGGGGCCAACGTCCTGACTTTC. It codes for CASRAYGGNSGANVLTF.

This chain links TRBV25-1 with TRBJ1-1; D perhaps matches TRBD1 (5 bases). This CDR3 contains 11 residues. The V gene's germline CDR1 is MGHDK and CDR2 SYGVNS. Trimming took off 5 bases at V and 6 bases at J, with 7 bases between the two ends. The CDR3 region has the DNA TGTGCCAGCAGTAGGGGTGCTGAAGCTTTCTTT. Its protein is CASSRGAEAFF.

This sequence joins TRBV29-1 and TRBJ2-5; TRBD2 matches at 9 bases. Losses at the gene ends were 3 bases for V and 1 base for J; bases not matched to a gene: 3. The CDR3 covers 14 residues. Germline assignment: CDR1 SQVTM and CDR2 ANQGSEA. CDR3 protein: CSVELAGTQETQYF. CDR3 nucleotides: TGCAGCGTTGAGCTAGCGGGGACCCAAGAGACCCAGTACTTC.

The genes are TRBV5-6 and TRBJ1-5; TRBD1 matches 7 bases. Per germline, CDR1 SGHDT and CDR2 YYEEEE. The V gene end was trimmed by 4 bases and the J gene end by 1 base; junction bases not matched to a gene: 5. The CDR3 has 15 amino acids. CDR3 nucleotide sequence: TGTGCCAGCAGCACGGGACAGACCAGCAATCAGCCCCAGCATTTT. Protein product: CASSTGQTSNQPQHF.

The gene calls are TRBV18 and TRBJ2-7; the D gene is possibly TRBD2 (6 bases). Trimming took 5 bases from V and 5 from J, leaving 10 bases between them. In germline, CDR1 is KGHSH, CDR2 LQKENI. The CDR3 totals 12 residues. The CDR3 region has the DNA TGTGCCAGCTCATCCTCGGGAGACGAGCAGTACTTC. This sequence encodes CASSSSGDEQYF. Full variable domain (rest looked up from reference TRBV18 and TRBJ2-7): NAGVMQNPRHLVRRRGQEARLRCSPMKGHSHVYWYRQLPEEGLKFMVYLQKENIIDESGMPKERFSAEFPKEGPSILRIQQVVRGDSAAYFCASSSSGDEQYFGPGTRLTVT.

This clone came up a few times. This chain connects TRBV11-2 to TRBJ1-5; 7 bases map to TRBD1. This CDR3 comprises 15 residues. CDR1 SGHAT and CDR2 FQNNGV come from the germline V gene. J gave up 2 bases and V 5 bases, and 6 bases lay outside the gene matches. The CDR3: CASSRDSSGNQPQHF. The CDR3 DNA reads TGTGCCAGCAGCCGGGACAGTTCCGGCAATCAGCCCCAGCATTTT. The full variable domain, completed using reference TRBV11-2 and TRBJ1-5, is EAGVAQSPRYKIIEKRQSVAFWCNPISGHATLYWYQQILGQGPKLLIQFQNNGVVDDSQLPKDRFSAERLKGVDSTLKIQPAKLEDSAVYLCASSRDSSGNQPQHFGDGTRLSIL.

The V call is TRBV7-2, the J call TRBJ2-5; 12 nucleotides align to TRBD2. CDR1 and CDR2 from the germline V gene are SGHTA and FQGNSA. J was trimmed by 7 bases and V by 5 bases; bases with no gene match: 8. This CDR3 contains 15 residues. CDR3 protein: CASSSRTSGEGTQYF. The CDR3 DNA sequence: TGTGCCAGCAGCAGCCGGACTAGCGGGGAGGGGACCCAGTACTTC.

As for this clone: This sample also contains other DNA sequences that code for the same CDR3. The V and J genes are TRBV18 and TRBJ1-6; D unclear. Germline-derived CDR1 and CDR2 are KGHSH and LQKENI. This CDR3 is built from 13 residues. The ends were cut back, 2 bases at V and 6 bases at J, with 5 bases in the middle. This chain's CDR3 is CASSPDPNSPLHF. In nucleotides, the CDR3 is TGTGCCAGCTCACCAGACCCTAATTCACCCCTCCACTTT.

V and J are TRBV29-1 and TRBJ2-4; D may match TRBD1 or TRBD2 (5 bases each). Trimming removed 6 bases at V and 4 bases at J, with 22 bases between. CDR1 and CDR2 from the germline V gene are SQVTM and ANQGSEA. The CDR3 spans 16 residues. The CDR3 sequence: CSVRRDPLFGKNIQYF. Here the CDR3 DNA reads TGCAGCGTCCGCAGGGACCCGCTGTTCGGGAAAAACATTCAGTACTTC.

The J gene is TRBJ2-3, the V gene TRBV12-5; D is uncertain. The CDR3 has 13 residues. Trimming took off 1 base at V and 4 bases at J, with 6 bases between the two ends. Germline CDR1 LGHNT, CDR2 FRNRAP. This CDR3 is CASGLAGSDTQYF. The CDR3 region has the DNA TGTGCTAGTGGTTTGGCCGGATCAGATACGCAGTATTTT.

The chain joins TRBV9 to TRBJ2-3; a weak D match, TRBD2 (5 bases). This CDR3 comprises 16 residues. CDR1 and CDR2 (germline): SGDLS, YYNGEE. V lost 0 bases, J lost 1 base, and 12 bases lay in between. The CDR3 region is CASSVGLATGTDTQYF. The CDR3 coding sequence is TGTGCCAGCAGCGTAGGTCTAGCAACTGGCACAGATACGCAGTATTTT. Complete variable domain (other parts from reference TRBV9 and TRBJ2-3): DSGVTQTPKHLITATGQRVTLRCSPRSGDLSVYWYQQSLDQGLQFLIQYYNGEERAKGNILERFSAQQFPDLHSELNLSSLELGDSALYFCASSVGLATGTDTQYFGPGTRLTVL.

The table lists this clone with a count of one. This rearrangement joins TRBV9 to TRBJ2-2; TRBD1 matches at 11 bases. The CDR3 is 17 residues long. Germline V gene sequence: CDR1 SGDLS, CDR2 YYNGEE. V lost 2 bases to trimming and J lost 0 bases; unmatched junction nucleotides: 3. In DNA, the CDR3 is TGTGCCAGCAGCGTCGGGACAGGGGGGCCGAACACCGGGGAGCTGTTTTTT. Translated, it gives CASSVGTGGPNTGELFF.

The sample holds one count of this clone. Other DNA sequences within the sample encode an identical CDR3. V usage is TRBV29-1 and J usage is TRBJ1-1; D is ambiguous. Trimming stripped 6 bases from V and 0 bases from J, with 8 bases between. The CDR3 is 12 residues long. CDR1 and CDR2 from the germline V gene are SQVTM and ANQGSEA. The CDR3 DNA reads as TGCAGCGTGGGTGGGCTGAACACTGAAGCTTTCTTT. Translation gives CSVGGLNTEAFF.

The rearrangement joins TRBV29-1 to TRBJ1-2, with D unresolved. This CDR3 contains 13 residues. The V gene's germline CDR1 is SQVTM and CDR2 ANQGSEA. Between the trimmed V and J ends, which lost 4 bases and 0 bases, there was a span of 9 bases. CDR3 sequence: CSVVPQANYGYTF. The CDR3 DNA reads TGCAGCGTTGTGCCGCAAGCTAACTATGGCTACACCTTC. Full variable domain (outside the CDR3, taken from reference TRBV29-1 and TRBJ1-2): SAVISQKPSRDICQRGTSLTIQCQVDSQVTMMFWYRQQPGQSLTLIATANQGSEATYESGFVIDKFPISRPNLTFSTLTVSNMSPEDSSIYLCSVVPQANYGYTFGSGTRLTVV.

The chain employs TRBV7-2 and TRBJ2-1, with 7 bases aligning to TRBD2. This CDR3 contains 14 residues. Germline V gene sequence: CDR1 SGHTA, CDR2 FQGNSA. V lost 5 bases to trimming and J lost 7 bases; unmatched junction nucleotides: 8. The CDR3 DNA reads as TGTGCCAGCAGCCGGGTACGGGGGGAAAATGAGCAGTTCTTC. Translating it yields CASSRVRGENEQFF.

The chain recombines TRBV4-1 with TRBJ1-1, with TRBD1 identical over 7 bases. The germline V gene encodes CDR1 MGHRA and CDR2 YSYEKL. J was trimmed by 5 bases and V by 1 base; bases with no gene match: 4. This CDR3 has 14 amino acids. The CDR3 sequence: CASSQGQGRTEAFF. In nucleotides, the CDR3 is TGCGCCAGCAGCCAAGGACAGGGAAGGACTGAAGCTTTCTTT.

This clone was counted once. The chain couples TRBV7-2 to TRBJ2-7; 9 nucleotides line up with TRBD1. The CDR3 totals 13 residues. V lost 5 bases to trimming and J lost 8 bases; unmatched junction nucleotides: 7. Germline V gene lookup returns CDR1 SGHTA and CDR2 FQGNSA. Written as DNA, the CDR3 is TGTGCCAGCAGCAAAAGGACAGGGGACCAGCAGTACTTC. Translation: CASSKRTGDQQYF.

The gene calls are TRBV11-2 and TRBJ2-5; a weak D match, TRBD1 (5 bases). The CDR3 has 14 amino acids. Germline V gene lookup returns CDR1 SGHAT and CDR2 FQNNGV. V lost 5 bases and J lost 5, with 15 bases in between. The CDR3 DNA sequence: TGTGCCAGCAGCCGACAGTTAGTTACGGAGACCCAGTACTTC. Its translation is CASSRQLVTETQYF.

The gene calls are TRBV30 and TRBJ1-2, with D unresolved. The CDR3 runs to 12 residues. Germline V gives CDR1 GTSNPN, CDR2 SVGIG (reference sequence). Trimming left V 7 bases short and J 6 bases short, with 15 bases between. CDR3 nucleotides: TGTGCCTCGAACGCGAGGAAGAATGGCTACACCTTC. Translation: CASNARKNGYTF.

The chain carries TRBV29-1 and TRBJ1-1, with unresolved D. V lost 6 bases to trimming and J lost 4 bases, with 12 bases between them. This CDR3 has 12 amino acids. Per the germline V gene, CDR1 is SQVTM and CDR2 is ANQGSEA. This chain's CDR3 is CSVHRGGTEAFF. The CDR3 nucleotides read TGCAGCGTCCACAGAGGAGGCACTGAAGCTTTCTTT. The full variable domain, completed using reference TRBV29-1 and TRBJ1-1, is SAVISQKPSRDICQRGTSLTIQCQVDSQVTMMFWYRQQPGQSLTLIATANQGSEATYESGFVIDKFPISRPNLTFSTLTVSNMSPEDSSIYLCSVHRGGTEAFFGQGTRLTVV.

The chain employs TRBV27 and TRBJ1-2; D unclear. Germline-derived CDR1 and CDR2 are MNHEY and SMNVEV (reference sequence). V was trimmed by 3 bases and J by 5 bases, leaving 10 bases between them. The CDR3 consists of 13 residues. The CDR3 is CASSLGPGYGYTF. The CDR3 DNA reads TGTGCCAGCAGTTTGGGCCCCGGTTATGGCTACACCTTC.

V gene TRBV29-1 combines with J gene TRBJ1-2, with D unclear. Trimming shortened V by 4 bases and J by 3 bases, and 6 bases separated the two germline ends. CDR1 is SQVTM, CDR2 ANQGSEA, per germline. The CDR3 covers 11 residues. CDR3 in amino acids: CSVALHYGYTF. Here the CDR3 DNA reads TGCAGCGTTGCCCTCCACTATGGCTACACCTTC.

This clone was counted once. The chain combines TRBV6-5 with TRBJ1-6; TRBD1 might be the D (6 bases). Trimming pared 0 bases from V and 11 bases from J, leaving 11 bases between. CDR1 and CDR2 from the germline V gene are MNHEY and SVGAGI. The CDR3 runs 14 residues. DNA for the CDR3: TGTGCCAGCAGTTACTCGAGGCAGGGGCCACCCCTCCACTTT. Encoded protein: CASSYSRQGPPLHF.

V usage is TRBV10-2 and J usage is TRBJ2-5, with 11 bases lining up with TRBD1. The CDR3 spans 14 residues. Germline lookup yields CDR1 WSHSY and CDR2 SAAADI. Trimming removed 4 bases from V and 4 bases from J; junction bases left unmatched: 2. CDR3 in DNA: TGCGCCAGCAGTGTAGGGACAGGGGGAGAGACCCAGTACTTC. Translating gives CASSVGTGGETQYF.

This chain links TRBV11-2 with TRBJ2-1; D is uncertain. This CDR3 spans 16 amino acids. V was shortened by 2 bases and J by 7 bases, with 18 bases between the two germline ends. The germline V gene encodes CDR1 SGHAT and CDR2 FQNNGV. The CDR3 DNA follows: TGTGCCAGCAGCTTATGGGTGGGTACCGTGGTGAATGAGCAGTTCTTC. Protein sequence: CASSLWVGTVVNEQFF.

This rearrangement joins TRBV5-1 to TRBJ2-2, with D possibly being TRBD1 or TRBD2 (5 bases each). Germline CDR1 reads SGHRS; CDR2 reads YFSETQ. Trimming removed 0 bases from V and 3 bases from J, with 9 bases in between. This CDR3 comprises 15 residues. CDR3 residues: CASSLVVGDTGELFF. The CDR3 coding sequence is TGCGCCAGCAGCTTGGTTGTGGGGGACACCGGGGAGCTGTTTTTT.

This clone was seen only a few times. The chain joins TRBV6-5 to TRBJ2-3; 10 bases are shared with TRBD1. Germline loops: CDR1 MNHEY, CDR2 SVGAGI. The ends lost 7 bases at V and 5 bases at J; junction bases unmatched: 9. The CDR3 is 15 residues long. CDR3 sequence: CASTEDRGRGDTQYF. The CDR3 DNA reads as TGTGCCAGCACCGAAGACAGGGGGCGAGGAGATACGCAGTATTTT.

The CDR3: CASSQDGAGIYGYTF. The CDR3 DNA is TGCGCCAGCAGCCAAGACGGTGCAGGTATCTATGGCTACACCTTC. This sequence joins TRBV4-1 and TRBJ1-2; D unresolved. The CDR3 sequence is 15 residues long. The V gene lost 0 bases and the J gene lost 4 bases, with 12 bases spanning the gap. Germline CDR1 and CDR2: MGHRA and YSYEKL.